This T cell receptor beta chain was sequenced during a study of T cells in Graves' hyperthyroidism and ophthalmopathy. V was clipped by 3 bases and J by 4 bases, with 9 bases between them. Germline V gene sequence: CDR1 LGHDT, CDR2 YNNKEL (reference sequence). The CDR3 contains 13 residues. Ophthalmopathy patients had moderate-to-severe active disease, CAS ≥3, NOSPECS ≥4, and disease duration under 3 months. The study based diagnoses on clinical symptoms, serum thyroxine and TRAb, thyroid ultrasound and orbital computed tomography. Study conclusions and caveats: Prediction of ophthalmopathy progression came a median around 6 months pre-onset.

This clonotype was seen at least ten times. The antigen remains unidentified. Regions amplified from RNA transcripts were the TCR beta CDR3 regions. Using the HTBI primer set, a first-round RT-PCR was run on the TCR CDR3. TCRdb itself ran the multiplex PCR reads through MiXCR, one entry per CDR3 protein. The sample yields more than 350,000 distinct CDR3 sequences, roughly 15% seen once. This clonotype was sampled from a woman in her sixties or seventies with Graves' ophthalmopathy. J is TRBJ1-2 and V is TRBV3-1, with D hard to call. The sequenced sample consisted of blood. DNA of the CDR3: TGTGCCAGCAGCCATCCAGAAACCTATGGCTACACCTTC. Protein: CASSHPETYGYTF.